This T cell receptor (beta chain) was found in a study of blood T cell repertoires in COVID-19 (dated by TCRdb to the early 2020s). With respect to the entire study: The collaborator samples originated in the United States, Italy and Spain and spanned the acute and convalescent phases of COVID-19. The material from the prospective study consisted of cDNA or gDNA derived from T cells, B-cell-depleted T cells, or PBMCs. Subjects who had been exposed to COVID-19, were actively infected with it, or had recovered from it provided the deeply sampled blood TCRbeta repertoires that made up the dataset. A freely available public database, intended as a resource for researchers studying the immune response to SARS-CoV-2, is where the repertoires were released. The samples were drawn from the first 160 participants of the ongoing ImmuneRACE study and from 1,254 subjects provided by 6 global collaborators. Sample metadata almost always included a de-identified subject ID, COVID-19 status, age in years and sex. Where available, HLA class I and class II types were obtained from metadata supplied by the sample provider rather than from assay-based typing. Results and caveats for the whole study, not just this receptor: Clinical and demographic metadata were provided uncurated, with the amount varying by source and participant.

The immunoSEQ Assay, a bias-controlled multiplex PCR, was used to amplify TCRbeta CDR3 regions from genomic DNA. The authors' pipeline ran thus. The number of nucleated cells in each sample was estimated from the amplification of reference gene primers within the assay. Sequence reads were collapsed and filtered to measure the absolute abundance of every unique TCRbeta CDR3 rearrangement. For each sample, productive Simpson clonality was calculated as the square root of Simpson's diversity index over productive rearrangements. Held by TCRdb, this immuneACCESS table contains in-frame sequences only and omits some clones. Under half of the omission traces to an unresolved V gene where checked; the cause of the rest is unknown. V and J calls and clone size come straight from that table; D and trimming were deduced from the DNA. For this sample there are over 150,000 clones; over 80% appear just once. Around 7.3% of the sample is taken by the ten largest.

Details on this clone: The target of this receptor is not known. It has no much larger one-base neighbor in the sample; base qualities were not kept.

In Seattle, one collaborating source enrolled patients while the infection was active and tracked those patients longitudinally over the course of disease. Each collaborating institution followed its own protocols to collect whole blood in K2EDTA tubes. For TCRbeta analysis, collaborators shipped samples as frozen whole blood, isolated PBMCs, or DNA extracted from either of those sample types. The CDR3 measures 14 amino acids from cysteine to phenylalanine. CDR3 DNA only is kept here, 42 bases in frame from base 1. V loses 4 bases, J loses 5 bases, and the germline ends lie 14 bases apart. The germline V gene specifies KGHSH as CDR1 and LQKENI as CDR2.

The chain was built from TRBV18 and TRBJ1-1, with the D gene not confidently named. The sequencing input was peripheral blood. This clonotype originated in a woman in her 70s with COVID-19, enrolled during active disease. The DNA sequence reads TGTGCCAGCTCACAATGGGCAGCGGAGACTGAAGCTTTCTTT. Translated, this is CASSQWAAETEAFF.